Listed below are T cell receptor beta chains from one sample, sequenced in a study of shared clonotypes between healthy human individuals. Clones were sequenced by immunoSEQ multiplex PCR, and TCRdb holds only the in-frame ones, with some missing. The data hold about 870,000 clones, with 90% to 95% observed a single time. The material sequenced was naive CD8+ T cells sorted from blood. These receptors were collected from a man under 40 in good health. CDR3s include the opening cysteine and the closing phenylalanine or tryptophan. Fields, in order: J gene, V gene, D gene, clone size, CDR3 protein, CDR3 DNA. The D gene is left open where the match is weak. Some rows mark clone size as missing; the rest say once, few, many or name a class of expanded clone.

J gene: TRBJ1-5; V gene: TRBV5-1; D gene: -; clone size: -; CDR3 protein: CASSLGYKGNQPQHF; CDR3 DNA: TGCGCCAGCAGCTTGGGTTACAAGGGCAATCAGCCCCAGCATTTT
J gene: TRBJ2-2; V gene: TRBV7-9; D gene: -; clone size: -; CDR3 protein: CASSHRDRNTGELFF; CDR3 DNA: TGTGCCAGCAGCCACCGGGACCGCAACACCGGGGAGCTGTTTTTT
J gene: TRBJ2-7; V gene: TRBV5-6; D gene: -; clone size: once; CDR3 protein: CASSSRLLRYEQYF; CDR3 DNA: TGTGCCAGCAGCTCTAGACTACTCCGGTACGAGCAGTACTTC
J gene: TRBJ2-7; V gene: TRBV29-1; D gene: -; clone size: -; CDR3 protein: CSVEGADTTDTYEQYF; CDR3 DNA: TGCAGCGTTGAGGGGGCCGATACGACTGATACCTACGAGCAGTACTTC
J gene: TRBJ1-2; V gene: TRBV5-6; D gene: TRBD1; clone size: -; CDR3 protein: CASSLGQTYYGYTF; CDR3 DNA: TGTGCCAGCAGCCTGGGACAGACGTACTATGGCTACACCTTC
J gene: TRBJ2-2; V gene: TRBV29-1; D gene: -; clone size: once; CDR3 protein: CSGRQVNTGELFF; CDR3 DNA: TGCAGCGGTAGGCAGGTGAACACCGGGGAGCTGTTTTTT
J gene: TRBJ2-7; V gene: TRBV5-3; D gene: TRBD1; clone size: -; CDR3 protein: CARSPGTDTYEQYF; CDR3 DNA: TGTGCCAGAAGCCCCGGGACAGACACCTACGAGCAGTACTTC
J gene: TRBJ2-7; V gene: TRBV7-9; D gene: -; clone size: -; CDR3 protein: CASSRESRAYEQYF; CDR3 DNA: TGTGCCAGCAGCCGGGAGTCTAGGGCATACGAGCAGTACTTC
J gene: TRBJ2-1; V gene: TRBV7-9; D gene: TRBD2; clone size: once; CDR3 protein: CASSWEREGSNEQFF; CDR3 DNA: TGTGCCAGCAGTTGGGAGCGGGAGGGCAGTAATGAGCAGTTCTTC
J gene: TRBJ2-7; V gene: TRBV7-8; D gene: -; clone size: -; CDR3 protein: CASSPRGGDEQYF; CDR3 DNA: TGTGCCAGCAGCCCTCGAGGGGGGGACGAGCAGTACTTC
J gene: TRBJ2-7; V gene: TRBV5-6; D gene: TRBD1; clone size: -; CDR3 protein: CASSLNLGTGGSWSYEQYF; CDR3 DNA: TGTGCCAGCAGCTTGAATCTGGGGACAGGGGGTTCTTGGTCCTACGAGCAGTACTTC
J gene: TRBJ2-7; V gene: TRBV15; D gene: -; clone size: -; CDR3 protein: CATSRDGLEDEQYF; CDR3 DNA: TGTGCCACCAGCAGAGATGGGCTGGAGGACGAGCAGTACTTC
J gene: TRBJ1-1; V gene: TRBV19; D gene: -; clone size: -; CDR3 protein: CASSIRGQVEAFF; CDR3 DNA: TGTGCCAGTAGTATCCGAGGGCAGGTTGAAGCTTTCTTT
J gene: TRBJ2-5; V gene: TRBV11-1; D gene: -; clone size: once; CDR3 protein: CASSFFGTQETQYF; CDR3 DNA: TGTGCCAGCAGCTTTTTTGGGACCCAAGAGACCCAGTACTTC
J gene: TRBJ1-1; V gene: TRBV9; D gene: -; clone size: -; CDR3 protein: CASSDGGSTEAFF; CDR3 DNA: TGTGCCAGCAGCGACGGCGGGAGCACTGAAGCTTTCTTT